This record concerns one T cell receptor (beta chain) sequence. The antigen remains unidentified. This entry belongs to a study of OX40 agonist ivuxolimab in advanced cancers. Across the study: A male proportion of under 90% was recorded, with mean age approximately 57 years and range roughly 23 to 85. Partial responses occurred in Three dose-escalation patients, one with hepatocellular carcinoma and two with cutaneous melanoma.

Study results and caveats: On average, CD8+ T cells had more expanded clones than CD4+.

Systemic immunosuppression or autoimmune disease history was grounds to exclude patients. CDR1 and CDR2 (germline): ENHRY, SYGVKD. V lost 0 bases and J lost 5; bases outside the gene matches: 7. The CDR3 is made up of 16 amino acids. The data were produced by immunoSEQ multiplex PCR, yet TCRdb's version contains in-frame clones alone and is incomplete. The data hold roughly 60,000 clones, with roughly 89% observed a single time. This chain links TRBV10-3 with TRBJ1-5; 7 bases agree with TRBD1. The receptor comes from an adult with an advanced solid tumor such as melanoma, head and neck, liver or kidney cancer. Sequenced material: CD4+ or CD8+ T cells sorted from blood, taken in a trial of the OX40 agonist ivuxolimab. CDR3 bases: TGTGCCATCAGTGAGTCAGGGACAGATTATGATCAGCCCCAGCATTTT. It is translated as CAISESGTDYDQPQHF.